This T cell receptor (beta chain) was recorded in a study of cytomegalovirus exposure and HLA in healthy donors. Study conclusions and caveats: Later findings reportedly placed an Asian-associated ancestry cluster below the approximately 670-donor mean for N-insertions.

As to this clone: Its antigen is as yet unknown.

The CDR3 consists of 15 residues. Germline loops: CDR1 SEHNR, CDR2 FQNEAQ (reference sequence). V lost 2 bases to trimming and J lost 7 bases, with 18 bases between them. 13 Jbeta primers and 60 Vbeta primers were used for the PCR. This table comes from immunoSEQ multiplex PCR, and its TCRdb copy is limited to in-frame clones, with some not included. This sample has approximately 170,000 clones, with 65% to 70% found just once. The receptor was isolated from a woman aged 18-29 years in good health and CMV-seropositive. V is TRBV7-9 and J is TRBJ2-7, with D possibly being TRBD1 (6 bases). The sequenced material came from PBMCs. CDR3 sequence reads: CASSLNRDTREEQYF. CDR3 in DNA: TGTGCCAGCAGCTTAAACCGGGACACCCGAGAAGAGCAGTACTTC.